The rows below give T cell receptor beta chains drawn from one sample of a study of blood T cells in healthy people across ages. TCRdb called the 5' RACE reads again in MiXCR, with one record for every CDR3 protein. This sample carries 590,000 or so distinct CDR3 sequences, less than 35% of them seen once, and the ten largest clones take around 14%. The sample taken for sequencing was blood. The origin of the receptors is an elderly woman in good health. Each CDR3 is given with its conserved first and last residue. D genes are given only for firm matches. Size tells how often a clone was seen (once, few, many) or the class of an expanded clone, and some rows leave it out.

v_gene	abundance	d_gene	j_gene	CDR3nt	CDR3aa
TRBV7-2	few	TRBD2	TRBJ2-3	TGTGCCAGCAGCCCAGCCCTTAGCGGGGGGGCGACAGATACGCAGTATTTT	CASSPALSGGATDTQYF
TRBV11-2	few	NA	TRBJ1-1	TGTGCCAGCAGAAAGAGGTTGAACACTGAAGCTTTCTTT	CASRKRLNTEAFF
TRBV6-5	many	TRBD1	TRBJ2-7	TGTGCCAGCAGATCGGACAGGGGGCATTGGGGCGAGCAGTACTTC	CASRSDRGHWGEQYF
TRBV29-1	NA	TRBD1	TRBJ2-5	TGCAGCGTTGTACAGGGGGGAGAGACCCAGTACTTC	CSVVQGGETQYF
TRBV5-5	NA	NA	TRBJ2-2	TGTGCCAGCAGCTTCGAAGCTAGATCTGTCGCCGGGGAGCTGTTTTTT	CASSFEARSVAGELFF
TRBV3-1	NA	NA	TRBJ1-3	TGTGCCAGCAGCCAAGATCGACGGTACTCTGGAAACACCATATATTTT	CASSQDRRYSGNTIYF
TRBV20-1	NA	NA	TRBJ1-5	TGCAGTGCTAAACAGCTTCCGAGTCAGCCCCAGCATTTT	CSAKQLPSQPQHF
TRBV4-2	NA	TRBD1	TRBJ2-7	TGTGCCAGCAGCCACCCGGACAGGATCTACGAGCAGTACTTC	CASSHPDRIYEQYF
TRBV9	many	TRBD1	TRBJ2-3	TGTGCCAGCAGCGCCCCCTCAGGGGGTGCCGGTACGCAGTATTTT	CASSAPSGGAGTQYF
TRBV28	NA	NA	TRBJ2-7	TGTGCCAGCATAGGCCAGCCCCCCTCCTACGAGCAGTACTTC	CASIGQPPSYEQYF
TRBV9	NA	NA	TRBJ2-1	TGTGCCAGCAGCCCCCCAATTCCATATGAGCAGTTCTTC	CASSPPIPYEQFF
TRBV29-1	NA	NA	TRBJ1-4	TGCAGCGTTGAAGCGGCAGGGAGTAATGAAAAACTGTTTTTT	CSVEAAGSNEKLFF
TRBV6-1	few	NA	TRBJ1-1	TGTGCCAGCGCCTCCCGGGGGGCAGCGAACACTGAAGCTTTCTTT	CASASRGAANTEAFF
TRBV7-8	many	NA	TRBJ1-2	TGTGCCAGCAGCTCTAGACACCGCCTGGGGGCAGTTCATGGCTACACCTTC	CASSSRHRLGAVHGYTF
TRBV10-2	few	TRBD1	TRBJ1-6	TGCGCCAGCAGTACAGGGGCCAATTCACCCCTCCACTTT	CASSTGANSPLHF
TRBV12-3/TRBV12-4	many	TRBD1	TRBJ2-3	TGTGCCAGCAGTAAACGGACAGGGGGTGTAGGTACGCAGTATTTT	CASSKRTGGVGTQYF
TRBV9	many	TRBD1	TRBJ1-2	TGTGCCAGCAGCGTAGAGCCAGGGGGAGTCTATGGCTACACCTTC	CASSVEPGGVYGYTF
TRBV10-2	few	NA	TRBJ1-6	TGCGCCAGCACCGAACGGGGGACACCCCTCCACTTT	CASTERGTPLHF
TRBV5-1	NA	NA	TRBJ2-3	TGCGCCGGCAGCTCGACAGGACCTACAGATATGCAGTATTTT	CAGSSTGPTDMQYF
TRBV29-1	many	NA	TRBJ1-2	TGCAGCGTTGAACAGAACACTAACTATGGCTACACCTTC	CSVEQNTNYGYTF
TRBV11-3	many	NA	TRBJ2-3	TGTGCCAGCAGTCTAAGAGCGGAGCCGTTCGGCACAGATACGCAGTATTTT	CASSLRAEPFGTDTQYF
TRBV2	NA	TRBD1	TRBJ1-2	TGTGCCAGCAGGGAACAGGGGGCGCCTGGCTACACCTTC	CASREQGAPGYTF
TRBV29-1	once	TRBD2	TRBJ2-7	TGCAGCGTTGACGCGGGGGCCTACGAGCAGTACTTC	CSVDAGAYEQYF
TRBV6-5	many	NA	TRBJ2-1	TGTGCCAGCAGTTACCTAAACTCCTACAATGAGCAGTTCTTC	CASSYLNSYNEQFF
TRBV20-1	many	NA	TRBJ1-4	TGCAGTGCAATAGACAGGAAGGGGGGAAAACTGTTTTTT	CSAIDRKGGKLFF
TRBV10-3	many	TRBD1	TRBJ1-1	TGTGCCATCAGTGAGCCCCCGGGACAGGGGGCGGCTGAAGCTTTCTTT	CAISEPPGQGAAEAFF
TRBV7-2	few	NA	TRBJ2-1	TGTGCCAGCAGCTCCCCAAGGTTAACCCAGGGCGCCTCCTACAATGAGCAGTTCTTC	CASSSPRLTQGASYNEQFF
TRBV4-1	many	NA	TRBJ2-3	TGCGCCAGCAGCCAGGGGTGGGTGGCAGATACGCAGTATTTT	CASSQGWVADTQYF
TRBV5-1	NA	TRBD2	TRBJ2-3	TGCGCCAGCAGCTCGGGGGGACCAGCAGATACGCAGTATTTT	CASSSGGPADTQYF
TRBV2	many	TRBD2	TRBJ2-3	TGTGCCAGCAGTGAAGTAGCGGGGGGCTCAGGTACGCAGTATTTT	CASSEVAGGSGTQYF
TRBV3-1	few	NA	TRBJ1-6	TGTGCCAGCAGCCAAGGGACAGCACGGGTGGGTTCACCCCTCCACTTT	CASSQGTARVGSPLHF
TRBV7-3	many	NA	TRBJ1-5	TGTGCCAGCAGGTTACGGTATAGCAATCAGCCCCAGCATTTT	CASRLRYSNQPQHF
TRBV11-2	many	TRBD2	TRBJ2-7	TGTGCCAGCAGCTTAGATTGGGCTAGCGGGAACTACGAGCAGTACTTC	CASSLDWASGNYEQYF
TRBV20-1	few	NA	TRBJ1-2	TGCAGTGCTAGAGACCGGGACTGGGGGCGGAGTTCCAGCTACACCTTC	CSARDRDWGRSSSYTF
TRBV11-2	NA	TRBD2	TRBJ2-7	TGTGCCAGCAGCTTAGATGTCGTCGCGGGGGGTACCTACAATGAGCAGTACTTC	CASSLDVVAGGTYNEQYF
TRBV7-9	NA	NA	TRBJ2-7	TGTGCCAGCAGTGAAGAGACCTTATACGAGCAGTACTTC	CASSEETLYEQYF
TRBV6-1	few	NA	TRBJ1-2	TGTGCCAGCAGTGAAATCACGAGGGCGCAGGGCTACACCTTC	CASSEITRAQGYTF
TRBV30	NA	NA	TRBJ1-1	TGTGCCTGGAGTGTACCCCAAGGCGGGAACACTGAAGCTTTCTTT	CAWSVPQGGNTEAFF
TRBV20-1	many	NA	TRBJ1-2	TGCAGTGCTAAGGCGGACGATGGCTACACCTTC	CSAKADDGYTF
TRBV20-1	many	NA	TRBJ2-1	TGCAGTGCTAGACTTCTCGGACAGTCCTACAATGAGCAGTTCTTC	CSARLLGQSYNEQFF
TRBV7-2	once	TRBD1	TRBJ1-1	TGTGCCAGCAGCGGGACAGGGCTCGTAGCTTTCTTT	CASSGTGLVAFF
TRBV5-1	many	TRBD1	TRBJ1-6	TGCGCCAGCAGCCCGGGACAGGAATATTCACCCCTCCACTTT	CASSPGQEYSPLHF
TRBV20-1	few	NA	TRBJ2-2	TGCAGTGCTAGAGAGCGACAGAGCACCGGGGAGCTGTTTTTT	CSARERQSTGELFF
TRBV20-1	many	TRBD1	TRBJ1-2	TGCAGTGCCTCCGGGACAGGGGGCCGCTACACCTTC	CSASGTGGRYTF
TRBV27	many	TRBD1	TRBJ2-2	TGTGCCAGCAGTTGGGGGCAGGGGGTCGGGGAGCTGTTTTTT	CASSWGQGVGELFF
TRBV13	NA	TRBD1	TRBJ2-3	TGTGCCAGCAGCCTGGGACAGGGGAAAGATACGCAGTATTTT	CASSLGQGKDTQYF
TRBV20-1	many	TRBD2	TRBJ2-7	TGCAGTGCTAGAGGGGCGGGACTAGCGGGGGGAACCTACGAGCAGTACTTC	CSARGAGLAGGTYEQYF
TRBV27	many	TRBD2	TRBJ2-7	TGTGCCAGCAGTCCGGCGGGAGGTAGCGGCCTCGAGCAGTACTTC	CASSPAGGSGLEQYF
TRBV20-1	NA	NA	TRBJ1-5	TGCAGTGCTAGAGACCAGGGGAATCAGCCCCAGCATTTT	CSARDQGNQPQHF
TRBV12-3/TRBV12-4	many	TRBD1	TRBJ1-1	TGTGCCAGCAGTGGGGAACAGGGGCGAATGAACACTGAAGCTTTCTTT	CASSGEQGRMNTEAFF
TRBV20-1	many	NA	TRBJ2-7	TGCAGTGCTTTAGGGCCAGGGGCGAGCGAGCAGTACTTC	CSALGPGASEQYF
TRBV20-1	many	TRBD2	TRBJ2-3	TGCAGTGCTAGGCCCCCGGTAGCGGGGCGAAAAGATACGCAGTATTTT	CSARPPVAGRKDTQYF
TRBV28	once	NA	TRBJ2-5	TGTGCCTGCAGTTTAGGGCAAAAGGAGGTCATTGGGGAGACCCAGTACTTC	CACSLGQKEVIGETQYF